This is a list of T cell receptor beta chains from one sample in a study of shared clonotypes between healthy human individuals. Sequencing used immunoSEQ multiplex PCR; TCRdb keeps in-frame clones, though not all of them. The data show about half a million clones, with about 78% seen just once and around 11% held by the top ten. The sample comprised PBMCs. Every receptor here comes from a middle-aged woman in good health. Some clones in this sample may be carry-over from other donors' samples. The CDR3 runs from the conserved cysteine through the conserved F or W. A D gene is named only where the DNA matches it firmly. Some rows have no size entry. The others give once, few or many, or a class for an expanded clone.

clone size: -; V gene: TRBV28; D gene: TRBD1; J gene: TRBJ1-2; CDR3 protein: CASSLKVDRGFNYGYTF; CDR3 DNA: TGTGCCAGCAGTCTAAAAGTGGACAGGGGTTTTAACTATGGCTACACCTTC
clone size: -; V gene: TRBV19; D gene: -; J gene: TRBJ2-5; CDR3 protein: CASSISRGWLGETQYF; CDR3 DNA: TGTGCCAGTAGTATTTCCCGTGGCTGGTTGGGAGAGACCCAGTACTTC
clone size: -; V gene: TRBV29-1; D gene: -; J gene: TRBJ2-3; CDR3 protein: CSVDSSVGTDTQYF; CDR3 DNA: TGCAGCGTTGACTCTAGCGTAGGGACAGATACGCAGTATTTT
clone size: once; V gene: TRBV13; D gene: TRBD2; J gene: TRBJ2-7; CDR3 protein: CASSLVAGGPNEQYF; CDR3 DNA: TGTGCCAGCAGCTTGGTAGCGGGAGGGCCTAACGAGCAGTACTTC
clone size: few; V gene: TRBV4-3; D gene: -; J gene: TRBJ1-5; CDR3 protein: CASSQDPRQPQHF; CDR3 DNA: TGCGCCAGCAGCCAAGATCCCCGCCAGCCCCAGCATTTT
clone size: few; V gene: TRBV28; D gene: -; J gene: TRBJ2-7; CDR3 protein: CASSYRIYEQYF; CDR3 DNA: TGTGCCAGCAGTTACCGGATCTACGAGCAGTACTTC
clone size: -; V gene: TRBV7-9; D gene: TRBD1; J gene: TRBJ2-7; CDR3 protein: CASSRIQRTGGYEQYF; CDR3 DNA: TGTGCCAGCAGCCGGATTCAGAGGACAGGGGGGTACGAGCAGTACTTC
clone size: -; V gene: TRBV7-2; D gene: TRBD1; J gene: TRBJ2-7; CDR3 protein: CASSLGPPGTGGYEQYF; CDR3 DNA: TGTGCCAGCAGCTTAGGCCCCCCTGGGACAGGGGGCTACGAGCAGTACTTC
clone size: -; V gene: TRBV5-6; D gene: TRBD2; J gene: TRBJ2-5; CDR3 protein: CASSLWLAGDAQETQYF; CDR3 DNA: TGTGCCAGCAGCTTGTGGCTAGCGGGAGACGCCCAAGAGACCCAGTACTTC
clone size: many; V gene: TRBV25-1; D gene: TRBD2; J gene: TRBJ2-2; CDR3 protein: CASSEWGGIGFPGELFF; CDR3 DNA: TGTGCCAGCAGTGAATGGGGAGGGATAGGGTTTCCCGGGGAGCTGTTTTTT
clone size: few; V gene: TRBV7-3; D gene: -; J gene: TRBJ2-6; CDR3 protein: CASSLTPQAGVGANVLTF; CDR3 DNA: TGTGCCAGCAGCTTAACCCCCCAGGCAGGGGTTGGGGCCAACGTCCTGACTTTC
clone size: -; V gene: TRBV10-2; D gene: -; J gene: TRBJ2-7; CDR3 protein: CASSEGFRKYEQYF; CDR3 DNA: TGCGCCAGCAGTGAAGGGTTTAGGAAGTACGAGCAGTACTTC
clone size: few; V gene: TRBV5-4; D gene: TRBD2; J gene: TRBJ2-5; CDR3 protein: CASSTQLAGVKETQYF; CDR3 DNA: TGTGCCAGCAGCACCCAATTAGCGGGAGTAAAGGAGACCCAGTACTTC
clone size: -; V gene: TRBV5-4; D gene: TRBD1; J gene: TRBJ1-1; CDR3 protein: CASSLSGTAPEAFF; CDR3 DNA: TGTGCCAGCAGCTTGTCTGGGACAGCGCCTGAAGCTTTCTTT
clone size: -; V gene: TRBV6-5; D gene: -; J gene: TRBJ2-3; CDR3 protein: CVSRAHSTDTQYF; CDR3 DNA: TGTGTCAGCAGAGCACACAGCACAGATACGCAGTATTTT
clone size: once; V gene: TRBV6-4; D gene: -; J gene: TRBJ2-7; CDR3 protein: CASSETRGSEQYF; CDR3 DNA: TGTGCCAGCAGTGAAACCAGGGGAAGCGAGCAGTACTTC
clone size: -; V gene: TRBV30; D gene: -; J gene: TRBJ1-4; CDR3 protein: CAWSVGWGEKLFF; CDR3 DNA: TGTGCCTGGAGTGTAGGGTGGGGAGAAAAACTGTTTTTT
clone size: -; V gene: TRBV7-2; D gene: -; J gene: TRBJ2-7; CDR3 protein: CASSNPRRPREQYF; CDR3 DNA: TGTGCCAGCAGCAACCCGCGCCGGCCAAGGGAGCAGTACTTC
clone size: -; V gene: TRBV7-8; D gene: TRBD2; J gene: TRBJ2-5; CDR3 protein: CASSSGLAGGWETQYF; CDR3 DNA: TGTGCCAGCAGCTCGGGACTAGCGGGGGGCTGGGAGACCCAGTACTTC
clone size: -; V gene: TRBV6-6; D gene: -; J gene: TRBJ2-5; CDR3 protein: CASSIGRGRIETQYF; CDR3 DNA: TGTGCCAGCAGTATCGGGAGGGGGCGAATAGAGACCCAGTACTTC
clone size: -; V gene: TRBV27; D gene: -; J gene: TRBJ2-1; CDR3 protein: CASSLNKRNEQFF; CDR3 DNA: TGTGCCAGCAGTTTAAATAAGCGCAATGAGCAGTTCTTC